The T cell receptor beta chain under discussion was sequenced for a study of blood T cell repertoires in COVID-19. Overall study: Samples of COVID-19 (acute and convalescent) were obtained from the United States, Italy and Spain.

Concerning this clone: Germline and junction disagree at one end, which may indicate a read error.

Original handling: Amplification of reference gene primers provided the estimated nucleated cell counts. Clones were sequenced by immunoSEQ multiplex PCR, and TCRdb holds only the in-frame ones, with some missing. That table supplies the V and J calls and clone size; D and trimming were determined from the DNA. The data hold 43,000 or so clones, with approximately 91% observed a single time. The clonotype comes from a human donor in a cohort sampled during active COVID-19. Sequencing used peripheral blood.

The CDR3 region has the DNA TGCAGCGCCGGGACAGGTTCCACAAATACGCAGTATTTT. The encoded protein is CSAGTGSTNTQYF. V gene TRBV29-1 combines with J gene TRBJ2-3; 8 nucleotides agree with TRBD1. Per germline, CDR1 SQVTM and CDR2 ANQGSEA. CDR3 size: 13 residues.